A selection of T cell receptor beta chains follows, all from one sample in a study of early T cells in non-severe SARS-CoV-2 infection. TCRdb redid the calling of the 5' RACE reads with MiXCR, one entry per CDR3 protein. The sample has about 50,000 distinct CDR3 sequences; 7.5% to 9.5% are singletons. The sequencing sample was made of whole blood. All receptors derive from an adult who was a healthcare worker with PCR-confirmed SARS-CoV-2 infection or an uninfected control (not recorded which). Both conserved end residues are part of each CDR3. The D gene is left open where the match is weak.

d_call	v_call	cdr3_aa
TRBD2	TRBV7-3	CASSPRTSGSHNEQFF
.	TRBV28	CASSTRWENSPLHF
TRBD2	TRBV5-1	CASSPATSGRNNEQFF
.	TRBV12-3/TRBV12-4	CASSLGQVSYEQYF
.	TRBV12-3/TRBV12-4	CASSSTTTAGYGYTF
TRBD1	TRBV28	CASSETGIQRDYEQYF
.	TRBV2	CASTERMNTEAFF
.	TRBV4-1	CASSPLAGNYGYTF
TRBD2	TRBV11-2	CASRTPRGGTRLTDTQYF
.	TRBV5-4	CASRMGASATDTQYF
TRBD2	TRBV7-2	CASSFGGVTYEQYF
.	TRBV7-2	CASSLSRDQDTQYF
.	TRBV12-3/TRBV12-4	CASSFGAGQETQYF
TRBD2	TRBV29-1	CSVESLAGGPWTQYF
.	TRBV28	CASSLGPLSYEQYF
TRBD2	TRBV11-2	CASSPVGRTSGTSYEQYF
TRBD2	TRBV28	CASSLRLASGTTGLETQYF